This T cell receptor beta chain emerged from a study of early T cells in non-severe SARS-CoV-2 infection. Each cDNA molecule carried a unique molecular identifier. One entry per CDR3 protein, called by TCRdb with MiXCR from the 5' RACE reads. The sample has 98,000 or so distinct CDR3 sequences; 9.5% to 15% are singletons. In this sample, this clonotype turned up a few times. Its antigen is currently unknown. General study findings and limits: Sequences matched to VDJdb favored anti-spike CD8 responses, while private and CD4 specificities were missed.

The sample was whole blood, taken at baseline. The receptor was derived from an adult who was a healthcare worker with PCR-confirmed SARS-CoV-2 infection or an uninfected control (not recorded which).

The CDR3 region has the DNA TGTGCCAGCAGCTTCTCTAGACAGGGGGCCGAGCAGTACTTC. It specifies CASSFSRQGAEQYF. The chain joins TRBV7-2 to TRBJ2-7; 10 bases fit TRBD1. This CDR3 has 14 residues. V dropped 3 bases and J dropped 6; count of bases not matched to a gene: 5. Germline-derived CDR1 and CDR2 are SGHTA and FQGNSA.